What follows are 6 T cell receptor beta chains derived from one specimen sequenced in a study of blood T cell repertoires in COVID-19 (TCRdb year 2020). Receptor amplification or capture employed the immunoSEQ multiplex PCR assay. TCRdb obtained this table from immuneACCESS and retained in-frame rearrangements with V and J assigned. These tables miss some clones; where compared with another copy, unresolved V genes account for less than half of the shortfall, and the remainder is unexplained. This sample has about 68,000 clones in its table, and about four fifths of those were observed once. More than 8% of the sample rests with the top ten. The sequenced sample consisted of peripheral blood. All receptors come from a man between 45 and 60 years old with active COVID-19.

The chain joins TRBV5-1 to TRBJ2-3; D unclear. Germline CDR1 and CDR2: SGHRS and YFSETQ. The CDR3 totals 14 residues. V lost 5 bases and J 2 bases, leaving 12 bases between the germline ends. This chain's CDR3 is CASSFGEYTDTQYF. CDR3 nucleotides: TGCGCCAGCAGTTTCGGAGAATACACAGATACGCAGTATTTT. The variable domain in full, completed from reference TRBV5-1 and TRBJ2-3, reads KAGVTQTPRYLIKTRGQQVTLSCSPISGHRSVSWYQQTPGQGLQFLFEYFSETQRNKGNFPGRFSGRQFSNSRSEMNVSTLELGDSALYLCASSFGEYTDTQYFGPGTRLTVL.

The genes are TRBV10-2 and TRBJ2-3; 12 bases align to TRBD2. The CDR3 loop spans 15 amino acids. The V gene's germline CDR1 is WSHSY and CDR2 SAAADI. V lost 6 bases to trimming and J lost 8 bases; unmatched junction nucleotides: 9. The CDR3 sequence: CASSLAGGPVGTQYF. The CDR3 DNA follows: TGCGCCAGCAGCCTAGCGGGGGGGCCTGTAGGTACGCAGTATTTT.

V is TRBV12-5 and J is TRBJ1-2, with D maybe TRBD1 (5 bases). Trimming cost V 9 bases and J 5 bases, with 13 bases left between them. The germline CDR1 and CDR2 sequences are LGHNT and FRNRAP. This CDR3 has 12 residues. The CDR3 region has the DNA TGTGCTAGCTCCGGGGCGGGGTATGGCTACACCTTC. Its protein is CASSGAGYGYTF.

This clone turned up a few times. V usage is TRBV9 and J usage is TRBJ2-2; 9 bases align to TRBD2. The CDR3 covers 16 residues. Germline trimming cut 2 bases from V and 4 bases from J; bases unmatched to any gene: 6. Germline CDR1 SGDLS, CDR2 YYNGEE. CDR3 nucleotides: TGTGCCAGCAGCGTGATAGCGGGGGTACGCACCGGGGAGCTGTTTTTT. This gives the protein CASSVIAGVRTGELFF.

This clone was seen only once. This chain links TRBV7-8 with TRBJ2-7; 13 bases line up with TRBD2. The V gene's germline CDR1 is SGHVS and CDR2 FQNEAQ. Trimming removed 0 bases from V and 2 bases from J; junction bases left unmatched: 1. The CDR3 loop spans 16 amino acids. In nucleotides, the CDR3 is TGTGCCAGCAGCTTAGCACTAGCGGGAGGGCCCTACGAGCAGTACTTC. This codes for CASSLALAGGPYEQYF.

In its sample, this clone was seen a few times. Written as DNA, the CDR3 is TGCGCCAGCCGACCGGGACTAGTTTTTTACGAGCAGTACTTC. It is translated as CASRPGLVFYEQYF. The chain couples TRBV5-1 to TRBJ2-7; 8 positions match TRBD2. The CDR3 consists of 14 residues. CDR1 SGHRS and CDR2 YFSETQ come from the germline V gene. The junction had 10 bases not matched to a gene; V was cut back by 7 bases and J by 4 bases.